The subject of this entry is one T cell receptor (beta chain). The record originates from a study of cytomegalovirus exposure and HLA in healthy donors. It was with 60 Vbeta and 13 Jbeta primers that the PCR ran. Profiling relied on immunoSEQ multiplex PCR, and the TCRdb table lists in-frame clones only, not all of them. This table has about 300,000 clones, 86% appearing once. The source is a man in his forties or fifties in good health and CMV-seropositive. Specimen: PBMCs.

The CDR3, as DNA: TGTGCCAGCAGTTTACTAAGGACTAGCGCAAACAACTACGAGCAGTACTTC. Amino acids: CASSLLRTSANNYEQYF. This chain links TRBV28 with TRBJ2-7, with 9 nucleotides matching TRBD2. CDR1 and CDR2 from the germline V gene are MDHEN and SYDVKM. The CDR3 length is 17 residues. V trimming: 2 bases; J trimming: 3 bases; junction bases outside the gene matches: 11. The variable domain in full, with the rest retrieved from reference TRBV28 and TRBJ2-7, is DVKVTQSSRYLVKRTGEKVFLECVQDMDHENMFWYRQDPGLGLRLIYFSYDVKMKEKGDIPEGYSVSREKKERFSLILESASTNQTSMYLCASSLLRTSANNYEQYFGPGTRLTVT.